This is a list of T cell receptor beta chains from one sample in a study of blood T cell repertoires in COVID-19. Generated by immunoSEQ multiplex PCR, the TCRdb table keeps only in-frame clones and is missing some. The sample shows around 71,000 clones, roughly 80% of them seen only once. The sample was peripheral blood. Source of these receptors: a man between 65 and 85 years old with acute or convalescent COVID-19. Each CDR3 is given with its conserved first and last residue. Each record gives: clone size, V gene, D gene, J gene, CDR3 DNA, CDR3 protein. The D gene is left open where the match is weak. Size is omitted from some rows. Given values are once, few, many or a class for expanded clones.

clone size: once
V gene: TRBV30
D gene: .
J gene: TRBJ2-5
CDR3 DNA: TGTGCCTGGAGTGTTAAGACCCAGTACTTC
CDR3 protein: CAWSVKTQYF

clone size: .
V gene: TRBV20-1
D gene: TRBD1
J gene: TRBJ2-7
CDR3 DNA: TGCAGTGCTAGTTTAGGGGGCAGTTCCTACGAGCAGTACTTC
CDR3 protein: CSASLGGSSYEQYF

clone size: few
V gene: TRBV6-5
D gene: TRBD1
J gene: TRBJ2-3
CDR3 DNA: TGTGCCAGCAGAACGGGACAGCCGATCACAGATACGCAGTATTTT
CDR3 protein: CASRTGQPITDTQYF

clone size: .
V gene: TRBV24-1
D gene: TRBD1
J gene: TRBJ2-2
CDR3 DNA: TGTGCCACCAGTGCTCAGGACAGGGATAACCCCGGGGAGCTGTTTTTT
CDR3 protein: CATSAQDRDNPGELFF

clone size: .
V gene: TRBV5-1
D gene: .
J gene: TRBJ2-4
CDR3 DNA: TGCGCCAGCAGCTCGACAGTAGCCAAAAACATTCAGTACTTC
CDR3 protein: CASSSTVAKNIQYF

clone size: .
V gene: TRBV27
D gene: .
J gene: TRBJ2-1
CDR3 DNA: TGTGCCAGCATGAAGGCAGGGGGGAAAAATGAGCAGTTCTTC
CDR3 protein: CASMKAGGKNEQFF

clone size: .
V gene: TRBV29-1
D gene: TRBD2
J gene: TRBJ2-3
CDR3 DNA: TGCAGCGTCATCGAGACTAGCGGTATGGAAGCAGATACGCAGTATTTT
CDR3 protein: CSVIETSGMEADTQYF

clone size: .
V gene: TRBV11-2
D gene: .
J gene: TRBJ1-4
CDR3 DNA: TGTGCCAGCAGCTTAGTAGGGGGGGTGATGAGGGAAAAACTGTTTTTT
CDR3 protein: CASSLVGGVMREKLFF

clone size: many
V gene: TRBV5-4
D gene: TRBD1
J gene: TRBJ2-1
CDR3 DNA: TGTGCCAGCAGCGGACAGGGTAACAATGAGCAGTTCTTC
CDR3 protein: CASSGQGNNEQFF

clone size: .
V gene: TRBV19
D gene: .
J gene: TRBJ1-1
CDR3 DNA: TGTGCCAGTAGTCTCCTTCACGGTGAAGCTTTCTTT
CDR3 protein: CASSLLHGEAFF

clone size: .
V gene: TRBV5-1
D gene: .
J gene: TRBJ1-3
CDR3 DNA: TGCGCCAGCAGCTTGGGGGCAACTGGAAACACCATATATTTT
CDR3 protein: CASSLGATGNTIYF

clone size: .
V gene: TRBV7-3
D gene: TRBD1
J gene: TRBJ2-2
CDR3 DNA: TGTGCCAGCAGAGCAGGGGGCGCGAACACCGGGGAGCTGTTTTTT
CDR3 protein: CASRAGGANTGELFF

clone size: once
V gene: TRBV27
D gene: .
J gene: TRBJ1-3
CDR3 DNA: TGTGCCAGCAGTCGACAGGCTTCGTCTGGAAACACCATATATTTT
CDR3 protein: CASSRQASSGNTIYF

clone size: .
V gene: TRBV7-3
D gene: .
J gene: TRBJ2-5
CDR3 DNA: TGTGCCAGCAGCTTAGACATACATCAACAAGAGACCCAGTACTTC
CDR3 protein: CASSLDIHQQETQYF

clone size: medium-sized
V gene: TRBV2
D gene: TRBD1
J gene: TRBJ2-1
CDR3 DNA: TGTGCCAGCAGCCCGCTATTCGGGACAGGGCGTTCCTACAATGAGCAGTTCTTC
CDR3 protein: CASSPLFGTGRSYNEQFF

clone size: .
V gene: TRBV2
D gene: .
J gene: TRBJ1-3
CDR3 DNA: TGTGCCAGCCTGGGTTGGGAGGGGGCTGGAAACACCATATATTTT
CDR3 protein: CASLGWEGAGNTIYF

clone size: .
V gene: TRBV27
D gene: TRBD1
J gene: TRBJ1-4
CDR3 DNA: TGTGCCAGCAAGGGGATGGGACAGGGCCGCGAAAAACTGTTTTTT
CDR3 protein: CASKGMGQGREKLFF

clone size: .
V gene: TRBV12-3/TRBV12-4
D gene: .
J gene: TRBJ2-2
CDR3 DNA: TGTGCCGGAGCACAACCGAACACCGGGGAGCTGTTTTTT
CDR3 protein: CAGAQPNTGELFF

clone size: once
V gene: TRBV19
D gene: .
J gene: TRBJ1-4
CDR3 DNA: TGTGCCAGTGGACAGCAAGCGAATGAAAAACTGTTTTTT
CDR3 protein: CASGQQANEKLFF

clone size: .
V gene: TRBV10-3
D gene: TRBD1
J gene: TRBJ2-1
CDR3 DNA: TGTGCCATCAGTGAGGCTACAGGGGAGAATGAGCAGTTCTTC
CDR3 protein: CAISEATGENEQFF

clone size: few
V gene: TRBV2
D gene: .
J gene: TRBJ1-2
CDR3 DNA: TGTGCCAGCAGTGAGTTGAGGTATGGCTACACCTTC
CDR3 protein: CASSELRYGYTF

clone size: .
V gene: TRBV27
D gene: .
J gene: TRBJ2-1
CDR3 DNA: TGTGCCAGCAGTTACCGGGGGAGCAATGAGCAGTTCTTC
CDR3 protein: CASSYRGSNEQFF

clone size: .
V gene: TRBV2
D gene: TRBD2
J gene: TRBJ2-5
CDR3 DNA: TGTGCCAGCAGTGAATTGAGTAGCGGGAGACAGACCCAGTACTTC
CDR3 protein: CASSELSSGRQTQYF

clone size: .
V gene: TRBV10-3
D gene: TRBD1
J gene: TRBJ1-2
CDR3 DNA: TGTGCCATCGGGACAGGGGGCGTCGACTACACCTTC
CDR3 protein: CAIGTGGVDYTF

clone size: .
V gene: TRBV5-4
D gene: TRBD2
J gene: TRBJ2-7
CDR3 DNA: TGTGCCAGCAGACAAGGACTAGCGGGAGTGGGCGGTAGCTCCTACGAGCAGTACTTC
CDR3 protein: CASRQGLAGVGGSSYEQYF

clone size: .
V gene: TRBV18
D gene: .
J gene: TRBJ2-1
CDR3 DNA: TGTGCCAGCTCACCTCCTCTGGGGGGGCTCTACAATGAGCAGTTCTTC
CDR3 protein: CASSPPLGGLYNEQFF

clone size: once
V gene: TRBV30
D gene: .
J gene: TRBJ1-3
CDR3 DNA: TGTGCCTGGAGTCGGGGGGCCGGAAACACCATATATTTT
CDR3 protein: CAWSRGAGNTIYF

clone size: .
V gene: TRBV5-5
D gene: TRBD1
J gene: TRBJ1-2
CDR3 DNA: TGTGCCAGCAGCTTGCAACCTGGGACAGGGGAGATTGGCTACACCTTC
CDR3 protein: CASSLQPGTGEIGYTF

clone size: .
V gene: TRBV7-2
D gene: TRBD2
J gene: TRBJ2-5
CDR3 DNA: TGTGCCAGCAGCCCATTCGGGGGGAACAAGGGGGAGACCCAGTACTTC
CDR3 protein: CASSPFGGNKGETQYF

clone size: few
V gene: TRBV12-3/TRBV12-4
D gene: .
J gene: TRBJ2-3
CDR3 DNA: TGTGCCACCTCGAGGTATCCAGATACGCAGTATTTT
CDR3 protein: CATSRYPDTQYF

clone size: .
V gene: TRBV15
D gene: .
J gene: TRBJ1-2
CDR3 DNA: TGTGCCACCAGCGGAGGTGACAGGTGGGAAGGAGGCTACACCTTC
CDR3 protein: CATSGGDRWEGGYTF

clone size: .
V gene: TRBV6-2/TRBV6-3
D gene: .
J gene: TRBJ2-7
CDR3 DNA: TGTGCCAGCAGCAACACCTACGAGCAGTACTTC
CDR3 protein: CASSNTYEQYF

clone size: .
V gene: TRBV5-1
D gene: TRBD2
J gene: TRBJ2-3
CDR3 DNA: TGCGCCAGCAGCTGGGACCCCACTAGCGGGAGACCAGATACGCAGTATTTT
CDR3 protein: CASSWDPTSGRPDTQYF

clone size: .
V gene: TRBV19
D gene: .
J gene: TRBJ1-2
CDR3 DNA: TGTGCCAGTAGTTTTTGGGGCAGTCGGACTGGCTACACCTTC
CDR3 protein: CASSFWGSRTGYTF

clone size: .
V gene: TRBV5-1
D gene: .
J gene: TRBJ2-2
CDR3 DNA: TGCGCCAGCAGCTTGGCCGTTTCTTCCACCGGGGAGCTGTTTTTT
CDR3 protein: CASSLAVSSTGELFF

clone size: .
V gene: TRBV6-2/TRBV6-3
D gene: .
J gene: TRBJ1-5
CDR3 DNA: TGTGCCAGCAGTTATGGGGCAGGGGAAGACGCGGTGGGGAATCAGCCCCAGCATTTT
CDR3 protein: CASSYGAGEDAVGNQPQHF

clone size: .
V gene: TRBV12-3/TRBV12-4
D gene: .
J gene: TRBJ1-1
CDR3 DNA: TGTGCCAGCAGACCCCCGGGCGGGACTGAAGCTTTCTTT
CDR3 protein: CASRPPGGTEAFF